A single sample gave rise to the 2 T cell receptor beta chains below, sequenced in a study of shared clonotypes between healthy human individuals. The naive CD8 subset, CD45RO-negative cells positively selected for CCR7, excluded terminally differentiated effector memory CD45RA+ cells. Clones were sequenced by immunoSEQ multiplex PCR, and TCRdb holds only the in-frame ones, with some missing. The data show around 700,000 clones, with roughly 94% seen just once and about 24% held by the top ten. The sequenced sample consisted of naive CD8+ T cells sorted from blood. The receptors shown here come from a man aged 30 to 39 in good health.

The V and J genes are TRBV6-5 and TRBJ1-4, with D possibly matching TRBD1 (5 bases). Per the germline V gene, CDR1 is MNHEY and CDR2 is SVGAGI. The CDR3 consists of 13 residues. V lost 6 bases and J lost 7, with 12 bases in between. The CDR3 spells CASSRGDLEKLFF. In DNA form, the CDR3 reads TGTGCCAGCAGCCGTGGGGACCTTGAAAAACTGTTTTTT.

This sequence joins TRBV28 and TRBJ2-3; D perhaps matches TRBD1 (6 bases). In germline, CDR1 is MDHEN, CDR2 SYDVKM. The CDR3 has 15 residues. Trimming removed 4 bases at V and 4 bases at J, with 15 bases between. CDR3 DNA sequence: TGTGCCAGCAGTTCCGGGGCAGGGGCATCAGATACGCAGTATTTT. As protein: CASSSGAGASDTQYF.